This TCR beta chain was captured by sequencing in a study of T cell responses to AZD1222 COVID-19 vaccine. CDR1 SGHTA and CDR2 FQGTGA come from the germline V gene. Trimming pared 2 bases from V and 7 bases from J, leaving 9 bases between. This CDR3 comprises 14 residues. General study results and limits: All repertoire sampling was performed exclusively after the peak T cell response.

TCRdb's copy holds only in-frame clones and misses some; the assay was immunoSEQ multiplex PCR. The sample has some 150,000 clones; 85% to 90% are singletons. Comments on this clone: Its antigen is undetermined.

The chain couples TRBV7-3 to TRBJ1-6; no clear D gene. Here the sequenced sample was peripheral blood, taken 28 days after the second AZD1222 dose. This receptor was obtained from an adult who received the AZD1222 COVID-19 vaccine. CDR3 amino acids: CASSLLGGNSPLHF. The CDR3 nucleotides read TGTGCCAGCAGCTTACTGGGAGGGAATTCACCCCTCCACTTT.